This entry describes one T cell receptor (beta chain). These data are taken from a study of blood T cell repertoires in COVID-19. Measured with immunoSEQ multiplex PCR; TCRdb has only the in-frame clones, and not every one. The repertoire holds some 100,000 clones, with almost 80% as singletons. The receptor was isolated from a woman in her sixties or seventies with acute or convalescent COVID-19. Sample: peripheral blood.

Here the CDR3 reads CASSRSGQNTEAFF. In DNA, the CDR3 is TGTGCCAGCAGCCGCTCGGGACAAAACACTGAAGCTTTCTTT. The chain employs TRBV3-1 (or the pseudogene TRBV3-2) and TRBJ1-1, with a possible D match to TRBD1 (6 bases). The V end was cut by 4 bases, the J end by 2 bases, with 11 bases between. Germline V gene lookup returns CDR1 LGHDT and CDR2 YNNKEL (reference sequence). The CDR3 is 14 amino acids.